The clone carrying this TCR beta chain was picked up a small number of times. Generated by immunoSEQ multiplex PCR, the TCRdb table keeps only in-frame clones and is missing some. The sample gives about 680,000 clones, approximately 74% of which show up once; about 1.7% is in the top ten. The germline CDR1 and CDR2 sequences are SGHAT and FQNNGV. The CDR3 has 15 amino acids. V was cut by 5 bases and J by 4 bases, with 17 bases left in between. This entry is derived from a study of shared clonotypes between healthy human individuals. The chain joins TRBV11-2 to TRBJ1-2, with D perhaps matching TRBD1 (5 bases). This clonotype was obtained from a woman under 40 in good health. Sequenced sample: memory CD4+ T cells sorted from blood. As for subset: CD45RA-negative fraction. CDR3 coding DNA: TGTGCCAGCAGCCCCGTGAGAGGGGAGTTCTATGGCTACACCTTC. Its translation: CASSPVRGEFYGYTF. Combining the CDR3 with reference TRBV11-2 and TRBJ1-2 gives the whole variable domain EAGVAQSPRYKIIEKRQSVAFWCNPISGHATLYWYQQILGQGPKLLIQFQNNGVVDDSQLPKDRFSAERLKGVDSTLKIQPAKLEDSAVYLCASSPVRGEFYGYTFGSGTRLTVV.